This entry features one T cell receptor beta chain sequence. The data were taken from a study of blood T cell repertoires in COVID-19. Germline V lookup: CDR1 KGHDR, CDR2 SFDVKD. The length of the CDR3 is 16 residues. V shed 8 bases, J shed 8 bases, and the junction held 12 bases outside the gene matches. This table comes from immunoSEQ multiplex PCR, and its TCRdb copy is limited to in-frame clones, with some not included. Seen here are a few hundred thousand clones, roughly 80% observed once, and the top ten hold 4.1%. Participants, about 18 to 89 years old, spanned more than 20 US areas. Sequencing was performed on PBMCs or T cells enriched from blood (not recorded which). This receptor was identified in a man aged 25 to 45 with acute COVID-19. The chain uses TRBV24-1 and TRBJ1-6, with TRBD1 matching over 9 bases. The DNA of the CDR3 is TGTGCCACCACAGGACTGACAGGGGGGAATGATTCACCCCTCCACTTT. Protein sequence: CATTGLTGGNDSPLHF.